Below, one T cell receptor (beta chain) is given with its context. This sample stems from a study of blood T cells in healthy people across ages. A sample-barcoded 5' primer and a J-beta primer mix were used in a second PCR of about 7 to 12 cycles. A single record per CDR3 protein comes from TCRdb applying MiXCR to the 5' RACE reads. The table records around 620,000 distinct CDR3 sequences, 25% to 30% of them present only once. Trimming removed 5 bases from V and 5 bases from J, with 13 bases in between. The germline gives CDR1 SQVTM, CDR2 ANQGSEA. CDR3 length: 12 amino acids. Isolation recovered at least 6.5 million PBMCs from every sample.

The chain has TRBV29-1 and TRBJ2-7; no reliable D call. The clonotype originates from a woman between 70 and 85 years old in good health. The specimen sequenced was blood. CDR3 coding DNA: TGCAGCGTTTCGGTAACTCGGGACGAGCAGTACTTC. Its protein product is CSVSVTRDEQYF.